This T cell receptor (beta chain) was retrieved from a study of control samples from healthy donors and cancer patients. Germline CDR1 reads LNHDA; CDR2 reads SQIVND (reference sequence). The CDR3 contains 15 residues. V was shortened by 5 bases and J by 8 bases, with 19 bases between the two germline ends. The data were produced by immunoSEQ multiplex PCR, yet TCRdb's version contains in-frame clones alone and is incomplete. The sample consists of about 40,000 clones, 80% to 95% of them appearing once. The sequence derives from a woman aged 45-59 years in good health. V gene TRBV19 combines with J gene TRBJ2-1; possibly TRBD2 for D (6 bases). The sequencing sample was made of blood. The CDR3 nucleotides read TGTGCCAGTAGTTCCGGGTTTCCCTCGGGGGATGAGCAGTTCTTC. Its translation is CASSSGFPSGDEQFF.